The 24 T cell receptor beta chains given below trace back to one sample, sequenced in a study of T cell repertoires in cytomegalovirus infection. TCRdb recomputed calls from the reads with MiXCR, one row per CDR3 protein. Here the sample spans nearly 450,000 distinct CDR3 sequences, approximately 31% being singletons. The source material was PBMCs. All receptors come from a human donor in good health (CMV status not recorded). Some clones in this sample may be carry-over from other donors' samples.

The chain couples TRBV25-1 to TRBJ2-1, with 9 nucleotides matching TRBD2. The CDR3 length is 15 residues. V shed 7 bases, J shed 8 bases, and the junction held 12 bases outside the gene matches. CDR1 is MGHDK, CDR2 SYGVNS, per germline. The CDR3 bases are TGTGCCAGCAAGGCGGCCGGGACTAGCAGGGATGAGCAGTTCTTC. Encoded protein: CASKAAGTSRDEQFF.

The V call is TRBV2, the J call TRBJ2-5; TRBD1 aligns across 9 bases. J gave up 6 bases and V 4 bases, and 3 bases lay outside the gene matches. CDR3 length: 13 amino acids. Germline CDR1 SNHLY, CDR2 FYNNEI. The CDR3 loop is CASSVQGAKTQYF. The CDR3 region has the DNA TGTGCCAGCAGTGTACAGGGGGCAAAGACCCAGTACTTC.

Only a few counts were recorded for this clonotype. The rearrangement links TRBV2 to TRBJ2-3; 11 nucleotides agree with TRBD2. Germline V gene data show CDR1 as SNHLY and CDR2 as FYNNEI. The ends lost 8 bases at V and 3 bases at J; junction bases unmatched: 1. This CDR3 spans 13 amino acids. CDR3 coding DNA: TGTGCCAGCCGGACTAGCGGGACAGATACGCAGTATTTT. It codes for CASRTSGTDTQYF.

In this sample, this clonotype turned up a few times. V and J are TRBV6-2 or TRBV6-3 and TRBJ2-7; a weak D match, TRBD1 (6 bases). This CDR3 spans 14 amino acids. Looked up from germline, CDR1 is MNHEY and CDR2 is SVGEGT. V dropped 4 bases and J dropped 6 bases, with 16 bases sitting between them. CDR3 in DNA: TGTGCCAGCAGTTCTTGGGACACAGAAACCGAGCAGTACTTC. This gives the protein CASSSWDTETEQYF.

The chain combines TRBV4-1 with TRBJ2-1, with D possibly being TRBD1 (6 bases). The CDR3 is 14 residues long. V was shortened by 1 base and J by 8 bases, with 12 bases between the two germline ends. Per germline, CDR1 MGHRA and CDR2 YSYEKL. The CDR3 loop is CASSQASQGYEQFF. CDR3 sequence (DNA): TGCGCCAGCAGCCAAGCGTCACAGGGCTATGAGCAGTTCTTC.

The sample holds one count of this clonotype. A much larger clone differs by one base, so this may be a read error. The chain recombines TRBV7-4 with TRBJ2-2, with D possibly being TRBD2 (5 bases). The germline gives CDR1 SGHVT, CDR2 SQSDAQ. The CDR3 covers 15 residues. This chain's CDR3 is CASSLRQYNTGVLFF. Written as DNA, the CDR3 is TGTGCCAGCAGCTTAAGGCAGTATAACACCGGGGTGCTGTTTTTT.

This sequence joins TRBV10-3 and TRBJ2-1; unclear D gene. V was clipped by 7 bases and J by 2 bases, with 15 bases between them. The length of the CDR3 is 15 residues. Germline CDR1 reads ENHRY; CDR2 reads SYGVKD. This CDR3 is CAIMQDQKPYNEQFF. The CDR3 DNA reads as TGTGCCATCATGCAGGACCAGAAGCCCTACAATGAGCAGTTCTTC.

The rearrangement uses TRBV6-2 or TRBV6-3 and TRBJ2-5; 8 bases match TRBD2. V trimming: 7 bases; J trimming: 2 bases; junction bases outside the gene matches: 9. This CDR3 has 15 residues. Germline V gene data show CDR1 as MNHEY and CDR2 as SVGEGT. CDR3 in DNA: TGTGCCAGCACCCCAGCGGGGGAAACACAAGAGACCCAGTACTTC. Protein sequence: CASTPAGETQETQYF.

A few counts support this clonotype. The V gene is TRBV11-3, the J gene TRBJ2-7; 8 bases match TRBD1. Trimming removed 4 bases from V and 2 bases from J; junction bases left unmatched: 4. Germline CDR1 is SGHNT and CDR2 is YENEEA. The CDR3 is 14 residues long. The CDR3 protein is CASSSDRAPYEQYF. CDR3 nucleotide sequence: TGTGCCAGCAGCTCGGACAGGGCCCCCTACGAGCAGTACTTC.

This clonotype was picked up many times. DNA of the CDR3: TGTGCCAGCAGTGGCCCCACAGGAAATTTTTACGAGCAGTACTTC. Translating it yields CASSGPTGNFYEQYF. The rearrangement joins TRBV12-3 or TRBV12-4 to TRBJ2-7, with a tentative D call TRBD1 (5 bases). Trimming took 5 bases from V and 4 from J, leaving 18 bases between them. CDR3 length: 15 residues.

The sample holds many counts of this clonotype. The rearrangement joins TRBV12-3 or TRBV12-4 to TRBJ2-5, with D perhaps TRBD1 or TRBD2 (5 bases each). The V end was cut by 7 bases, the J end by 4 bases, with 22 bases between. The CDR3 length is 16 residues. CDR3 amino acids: CASTRTGSRGAETQYF. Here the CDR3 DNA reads TGTGCCAGCACCCGTACCGGGTCTCGAGGGGCAGAGACCCAGTACTTC.

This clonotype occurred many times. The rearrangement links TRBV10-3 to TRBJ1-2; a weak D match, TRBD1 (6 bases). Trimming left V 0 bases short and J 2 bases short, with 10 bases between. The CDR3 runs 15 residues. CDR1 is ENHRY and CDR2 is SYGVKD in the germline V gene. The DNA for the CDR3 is TGTGCCATCAGTGAGTCAGCAGGGGCGAACTATGGCTACACCTTC. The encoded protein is CAISESAGANYGYTF.

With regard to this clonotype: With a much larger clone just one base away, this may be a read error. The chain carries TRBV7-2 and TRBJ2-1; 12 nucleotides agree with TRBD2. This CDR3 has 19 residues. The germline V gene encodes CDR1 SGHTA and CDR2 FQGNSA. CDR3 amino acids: CASSDPSGGAGSYYTEQFF. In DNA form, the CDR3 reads TGTGCCAGCAGCGACCCTAGCGGGGGGGCCGGGAGTTACTACACTGAGCAGTTCTTC.

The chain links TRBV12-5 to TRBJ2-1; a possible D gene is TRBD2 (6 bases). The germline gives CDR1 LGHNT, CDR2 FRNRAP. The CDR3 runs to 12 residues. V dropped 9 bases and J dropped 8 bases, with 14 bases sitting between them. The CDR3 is CASHGGTDEQFF. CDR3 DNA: TGTGCTAGCCACGGGGGTACCGATGAGCAGTTCTTC.

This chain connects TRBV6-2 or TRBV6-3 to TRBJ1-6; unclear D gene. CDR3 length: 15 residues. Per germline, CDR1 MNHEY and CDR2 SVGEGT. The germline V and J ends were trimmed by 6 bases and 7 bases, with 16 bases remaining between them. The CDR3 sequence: CASSPLLGANSPLHF. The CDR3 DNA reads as TGTGCCAGCAGCCCTCTTCTGGGTGCGAATTCACCCCTCCACTTT.

This CDR3 reads CAGRQGHSPLHF. In DNA form, the CDR3 reads TGTGCCGGTAGACAGGGACACTCACCCCTCCACTTT. The chain joins TRBV2 to TRBJ1-6, with 7 bases that match TRBD1. Germline-derived CDR1 and CDR2 are SNHLY and FYNNEI. V dropped 11 bases and J dropped 10; count of bases not matched to a gene: 8. The CDR3 loop spans 12 amino acids.

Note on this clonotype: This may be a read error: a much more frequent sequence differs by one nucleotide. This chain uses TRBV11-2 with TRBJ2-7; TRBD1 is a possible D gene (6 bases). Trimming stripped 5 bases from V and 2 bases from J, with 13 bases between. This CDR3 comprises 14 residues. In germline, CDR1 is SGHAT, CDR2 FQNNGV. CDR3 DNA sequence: TGTGCCAGCAGCAGAAGGACAGCGACCTACGAGCAGTACTTC. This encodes CASSRRTATYEQYF.

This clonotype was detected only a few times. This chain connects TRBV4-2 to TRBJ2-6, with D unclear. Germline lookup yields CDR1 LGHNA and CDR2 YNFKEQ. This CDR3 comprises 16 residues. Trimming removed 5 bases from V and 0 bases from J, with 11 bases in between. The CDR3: CASSNTESSGANVLTF. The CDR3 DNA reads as TGTGCCAGCAGCAATACAGAAAGCTCTGGGGCCAACGTCCTGACTTTC.

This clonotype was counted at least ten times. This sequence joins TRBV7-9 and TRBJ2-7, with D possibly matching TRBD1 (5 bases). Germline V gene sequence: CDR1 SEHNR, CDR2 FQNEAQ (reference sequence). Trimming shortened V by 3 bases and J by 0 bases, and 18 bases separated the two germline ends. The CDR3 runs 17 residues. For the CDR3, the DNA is TGTGCCAGCAGCTTTGACAGCCAAATTATATACTCCTACGAGCAGTACTTC. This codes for CASSFDSQIIYSYEQYF.

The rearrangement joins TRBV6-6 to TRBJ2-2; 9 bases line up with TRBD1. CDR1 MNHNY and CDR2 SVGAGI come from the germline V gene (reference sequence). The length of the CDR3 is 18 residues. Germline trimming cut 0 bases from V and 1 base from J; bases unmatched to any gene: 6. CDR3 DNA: TGTGCCAGCAGTTACTCATCCGGGACAGGGAGGAACACCGGGGAGCTGTTTTTT. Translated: CASSYSSGTGRNTGELFF.

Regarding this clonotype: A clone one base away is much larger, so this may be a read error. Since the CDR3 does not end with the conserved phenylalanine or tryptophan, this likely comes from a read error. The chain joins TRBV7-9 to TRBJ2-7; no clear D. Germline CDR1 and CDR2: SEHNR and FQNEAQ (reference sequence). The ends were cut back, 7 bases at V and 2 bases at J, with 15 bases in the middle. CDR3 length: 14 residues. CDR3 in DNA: TGTGCCAGCAATCCCCTGGCTGGGACCTACGAGCAGTACTTA. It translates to CASNPLAGTYEQYL.

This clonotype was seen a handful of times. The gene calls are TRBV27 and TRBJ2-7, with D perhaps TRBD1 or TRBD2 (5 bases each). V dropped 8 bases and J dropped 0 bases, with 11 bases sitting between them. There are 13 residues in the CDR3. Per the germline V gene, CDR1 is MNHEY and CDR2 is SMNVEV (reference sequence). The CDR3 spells CASRDGYSYEQYF. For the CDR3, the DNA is TGTGCCAGCCGGGACGGCTACTCCTACGAGCAGTACTTC.

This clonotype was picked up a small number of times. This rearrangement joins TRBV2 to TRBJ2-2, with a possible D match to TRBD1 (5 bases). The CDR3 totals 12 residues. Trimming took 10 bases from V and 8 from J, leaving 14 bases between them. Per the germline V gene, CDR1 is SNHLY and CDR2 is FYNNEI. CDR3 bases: TGTGCCACCACCGACAGCGAAGGGGAGCTGTTTTTT. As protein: CATTDSEGELFF.

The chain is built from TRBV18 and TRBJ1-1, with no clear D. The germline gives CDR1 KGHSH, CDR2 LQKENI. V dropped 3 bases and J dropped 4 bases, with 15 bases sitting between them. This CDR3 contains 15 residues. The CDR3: CASSPRGEGGTEAFF. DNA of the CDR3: TGTGCCAGCTCACCCCGAGGAGAGGGCGGCACTGAAGCTTTCTTT.